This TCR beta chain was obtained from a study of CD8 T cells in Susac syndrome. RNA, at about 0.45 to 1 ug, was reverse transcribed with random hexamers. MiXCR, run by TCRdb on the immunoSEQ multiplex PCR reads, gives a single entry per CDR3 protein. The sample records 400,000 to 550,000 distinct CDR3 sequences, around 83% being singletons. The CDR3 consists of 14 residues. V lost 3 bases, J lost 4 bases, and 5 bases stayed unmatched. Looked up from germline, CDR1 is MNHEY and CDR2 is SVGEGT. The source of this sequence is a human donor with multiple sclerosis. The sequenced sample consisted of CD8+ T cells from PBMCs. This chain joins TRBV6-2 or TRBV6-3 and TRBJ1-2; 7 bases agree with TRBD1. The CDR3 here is CASSYTGDSYGYTF. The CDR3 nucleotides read TGTGCCAGCAGTTATACCGGGGACAGCTATGGCTACACCTTC.